The 20 T cell receptor beta chains presented below share a single source sample, sequenced in a study of technical replicates of blood from a few donors. Assay used: immunoSEQ multiplex PCR; TCRdb lists only in-frame clones, some missing. The sample lists tens of thousands of clones, 90% to 95% occurring once. The source material was T cells isolated from PBMCs. These receptors originate from a human donor in good health. Some clones in this sample may be carry-over from other donors' samples.

The genes are TRBV4-2 and TRBJ2-5; 14 positions agree with TRBD2. The CDR3 sequence is 17 residues long. V dropped 1 base and J dropped 5; count of bases not matched to a gene: 6. The germline V gene has CDR1 LGHNA and CDR2 YNFKEQ. The CDR3 is CASSQAPGLAGEETQYF. CDR3 bases: TGTGCCAGCAGCCAAGCCCCGGGACTAGCGGGGGAGGAGACCCAGTACTTC.

This chain joins TRBV5-4 and TRBJ2-2, with 9 bases identical to TRBD1. Germline CDR1 SGHNT, CDR2 YYREEE (reference sequence). Trimming took 4 bases from V and 5 from J; bases not matched to a gene: 9. The CDR3 is 16 amino acids. For the CDR3, the DNA is TGTGCCAGCAGCCATTGGACAGGGGCGAGGACCGGGGAGCTGTTTTTT. Its translation: CASSHWTGARTGELFF.

The chain carries TRBV10-3 and TRBJ1-5; TRBD1 matches 8 bases. Trimming at V came to 0 bases and at J to 7 bases, leaving 5 bases not matched to a gene. The CDR3 loop spans 15 amino acids. Germline V CDR1 and CDR2: ENHRY, SYGVKD. Here the CDR3 DNA reads TGTGCCATCAGTGAGTCTAGGTCAGGGGGCCAGCCCCAGCATTTT. Its translation is CAISESRSGGQPQHF.

Remarks on this clone: A junction end diverges from the germline sequence, so it may reflect a read error. The chain is built from TRBV19 and TRBJ1-2, with D perhaps matching TRBD1 (5 bases). The CDR3 has 13 residues. Germline assignment: CDR1 LNHDA and CDR2 SQIVND (reference sequence). The CDR3 DNA is TGTTCCAGCCAGGGCGGGAGTCTCTATGGCTACACCTTC. Protein: CSSQGGSLYGYTF.

The chain carries TRBV11-1 and TRBJ1-1; no definite D call. The germline V gene has CDR1 SGHAT and CDR2 FQDESV (reference sequence). This CDR3 region has 14 residues. The V gene lost 0 bases and the J gene lost 6 bases, with 11 bases spanning the gap. The CDR3 DNA sequence: TGTGCCAGCAGCTTAGCGCCGGGGTGGCCTGAAGCTTTCTTT. Its protein product is CASSLAPGWPEAFF. The whole variable domain, filled in from reference TRBV11-1 and TRBJ1-1, reads EAEVAQSPRYKITEKSQAVAFWCDPISGHATLYWYRQILGQGPELLVQFQDESVVDDSQLPKDRFSAERLKGVDSTLKIQPAELGDSAMYLCASSLAPGWPEAFFGQGTRLTVV.

Regarding this clone: The same CDR3 can be traced to other DNA sequences in this sample. The genes are TRBV6-5 and TRBJ1-2; D might be TRBD1 (6 bases). Germline CDR1 MNHEY, CDR2 SVGAGI. Trimming stripped 2 bases from V and 2 bases from J, with 9 bases between. The length of the CDR3 is 14 residues. CDR3 protein: CASSYGGANYGYTF. The CDR3 bases are TGTGCCAGCAGTTACGGGGGGGCGAACTATGGCTACACCTTC.

The chain combines TRBV29-1 with TRBJ1-1; D uncertain. CDR1 is SQVTM, CDR2 ANQGSEA, per germline. V lost 7 bases and J 3 bases, leaving 12 bases between the germline ends. The CDR3 is made up of 12 amino acids. The CDR3 protein is CSGGRSDTEAFF. The CDR3 bases are TGCAGCGGAGGGAGGTCGGACACTGAAGCTTTCTTT.

V gene TRBV27 combines with J gene TRBJ2-2, with D possibly TRBD1 on 6 matching bases. Looked up from germline, CDR1 is MNHEY and CDR2 is SMNVEV (reference sequence). Trimming cost V 7 bases and J 7 bases, with 16 bases left between them. This CDR3 is 14 amino acids long. Here the CDR3 DNA reads TGTGCCAGCATCCGTCCGGGACACTTCGGGGAGCTGTTTTTT. Residues: CASIRPGHFGELFF.

V and J are TRBV7-9 and TRBJ1-5, with a weak D call TRBD1 (5 bases). This CDR3 contains 16 residues. Trimming removed 3 bases from V and 4 bases from J, with 16 bases in between. Germline CDR1 is SEHNR and CDR2 is FQNEAQ (reference sequence). CDR3 region: CASSFGDSGPNQPQHF. DNA of the CDR3: TGTGCCAGCAGCTTCGGAGACAGTGGGCCAAATCAGCCCCAGCATTTT. The full variable domain, completed using reference TRBV7-9 and TRBJ1-5, is DTGVSQNPRHKITKRGQNVTFRCDPISEHNRLYWYRQTLGQGPEFLTYFQNEAQLEKSRLLSDRFSAERPKGSFSTLEIQRTEQGDSAMYLCASSFGDSGPNQPQHFGDGTRLSIL.

The chain employs TRBV6-5 and TRBJ1-1; possible D gene TRBD1, 6 bases. The V end was cut by 8 bases, the J end by 5 bases, with 12 bases between. CDR1 MNHEY and CDR2 SVGAGI come from the germline V gene. The CDR3 has 12 residues. CDR3 amino acids: CASAFQGTEAFF. In nucleotides, the CDR3 is TGTGCCAGCGCTTTTCAGGGGACTGAAGCTTTCTTT.

This clone was detected only once. The genes are TRBV6-4 and TRBJ2-2; perhaps TRBD1 as D (6 bases). Trimming pared 6 bases from V and 4 bases from J, leaving 18 bases between. This CDR3 is built from 16 residues. Germline loops: CDR1 MRHNA, CDR2 SNTAGT. CDR3 sequence reads: CASSETPGQATGELFF. CDR3 nucleotide sequence: TGTGCCAGCAGCGAAACACCGGGACAAGCCACCGGGGAGCTGTTTTTT.

The chain recombines TRBV5-4 with TRBJ2-5; 7 bases are shared with TRBD1. This CDR3 has 20 residues. CDR1 is SGHNT, CDR2 YYREEE, per germline (reference sequence). V gave up 0 bases and J gave up 3 bases; unmatched junction bases: 20. CDR3 coding DNA: TGTGCCAGCAGCTTGGCCGGAAATGACAGGGATAATTTAGGGGAAGAGACCCAGTACTTC. As protein: CASSLAGNDRDNLGEETQYF.

The V call is TRBV19, the J call TRBJ1-1, with no clear D. The CDR3 spans 13 residues. Germline CDR1 is LNHDA and CDR2 is SQIVND (reference sequence). The V end lost 8 bases, the J end lost 5 bases, and 15 bases lay between the germline ends. The CDR3 region has the DNA TGTGCCAGTCACGGCCGGGTCCTGACTGAAGCTTTCTTT. Its protein is CASHGRVLTEAFF.

The chain recombines TRBV9 with TRBJ2-3, with TRBD2 matching 12 bases. This CDR3 has 19 amino acids. The germline gives CDR1 SGDLS, CDR2 YYNGEE. V lost 4 bases, J lost 3 bases, and 15 bases stayed unmatched. CDR3 DNA sequence: TGTGCCAGCAGCCCCGGGGGACTAGCGGGCCCCCGCTCAACAGATACGCAGTATTTT. This gives the protein CASSPGGLAGPRSTDTQYF.

The chain uses TRBV19 and TRBJ1-4; TRBD1 agrees at 9 bases. This CDR3 comprises 13 residues. CDR1 and CDR2 (germline): LNHDA, SQIVND (reference sequence). V lost 10 bases to trimming and J lost 6 bases; unmatched junction nucleotides: 6. The CDR3 nucleotides are TGTGCCACCGCCCGGGACAGGGATGAAAAACTGTTTTTT. Translating it yields CATARDRDEKLFF.

CDR3 sequence reads: CASSLISGGSYTDTQYF. The CDR3 region has the DNA TGTGCCAGCAGCTTGATCAGCGGGGGGTCTTACACAGATACGCAGTATTTT. The J gene is TRBJ2-3, the V gene TRBV5-5, with 9 bases fitting TRBD2. Per germline, CDR1 SGHKS and CDR2 YYEKEE (reference sequence). J lost 2 bases, V lost 1 base, and 8 bases had no gene match. The CDR3 spans 17 residues.

This chain joins TRBV18 and TRBJ2-2, with a possible D match to TRBD1 (5 bases). Trimming removed 3 bases from V and 6 bases from J, with 5 bases in between. The CDR3 contains 12 residues. The germline V gene encodes CDR1 KGHSH and CDR2 LQKENI. In DNA, the CDR3 is TGTGCCAGCTCACCCAGGGCCGGGGAGCTGTTTTTT. Translated, it gives CASSPRAGELFF.

V is TRBV4-1 and J is TRBJ1-3; a possible D gene is TRBD1 (5 bases). Germline V CDR1 and CDR2: MGHRA, YSYEKL. The CDR3 consists of 18 residues. Trimming left V 4 bases short and J 2 bases short, with 21 bases between. In DNA form, the CDR3 reads TGCGCCAGCAGCCGCCTAAGCTCATGGGGCTGGCCTGGAAACACCATATATTTT. Protein product: CASSRLSSWGWPGNTIYF.

The genes are TRBV7-9 and TRBJ2-7, with 8 bases matching TRBD2. The CDR3 consists of 16 residues. The germline V gene has CDR1 SEHNR and CDR2 FQNEAQ (reference sequence). J was trimmed by 0 bases and V by 1 base; bases with no gene match: 5. DNA for the CDR3: TGTGCCAGCAGCTTAGTTGCTAGCGGGTCCTCCTACGAGCAGTACTTC. It codes for CASSLVASGSSYEQYF.

V is TRBV30 and J is TRBJ2-7; perhaps TRBD1 as D (5 bases). Trimming pared 1 base from V and 0 bases from J, leaving 10 bases between. The CDR3 consists of 14 residues. Germline CDR1 is GTSNPN and CDR2 is SVGIG (reference sequence). As DNA, the CDR3 is TGTGCCTGGAGTGCAGGCGACAGCTCCTACGAGCAGTACTTC. It codes for CAWSAGDSSYEQYF.